This TCR beta chain was observed in a study of shared clonotypes between healthy human individuals. Findings of the study overall: Naive subsets generally exceeded memory subsets in estimated richness.

About this clone itself: Its antigen is undetermined.

Clones were sequenced by immunoSEQ multiplex PCR, and TCRdb holds only the in-frame ones, with some missing. Here the sample spans around 100,000 clones, around two thirds being singletons. This CDR3 has 13 residues. Germline values: CDR1 WSHSY, CDR2 SAAADI. Trimming shortened V by 6 bases and J by 0 bases, and 8 bases separated the two germline ends. The TCR was taken from a woman between 25 and 40 years old in good health. The chain recombines TRBV10-2 with TRBJ1-1; D uncertain. The specimen was memory CD8+ T cells sorted from blood. Subset defined: CD45RO+ cells pooled with CCR7-negative TemRA cells. CDR3 sequence reads: CASRPALNTEAFF. The DNA of the CDR3 is TGCGCCAGCAGACCCGCCTTGAACACTGAAGCTTTCTTT.